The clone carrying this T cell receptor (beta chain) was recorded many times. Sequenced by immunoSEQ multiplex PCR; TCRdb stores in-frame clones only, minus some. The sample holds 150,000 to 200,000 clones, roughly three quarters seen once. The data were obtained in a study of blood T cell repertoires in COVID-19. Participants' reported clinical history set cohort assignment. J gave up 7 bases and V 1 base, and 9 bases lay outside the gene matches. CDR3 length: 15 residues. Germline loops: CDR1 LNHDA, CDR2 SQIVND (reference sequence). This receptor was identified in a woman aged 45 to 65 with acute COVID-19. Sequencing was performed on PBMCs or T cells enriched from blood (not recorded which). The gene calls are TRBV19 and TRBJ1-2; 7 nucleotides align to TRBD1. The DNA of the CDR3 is TGTGCCAGTAGTATAGGAACGAGGGGGCATTCTGGCTACACCTTC. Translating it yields CASSIGTRGHSGYTF.